This T cell receptor beta chain originates from a study of blood T cell repertoires in COVID-19 (dated by TCRdb to 2020 to 2021). In the study overall: Collaborator samples came from the United States, Italy and Spain and covered acute and convalescent phases of COVID-19. The prospective study material was composed of cDNA or gDNA derived from T cells, B-cell-depleted T cells, or PBMCs. Deeply sampled blood TCRbeta repertoires from subjects exposed to, actively infected with, or recovered from COVID-19 were included in the dataset. The repertoires were released in a freely available public database intended as a resource for research on the immune response to SARS-CoV-2. The samples were drawn from two sources: the first 160 participants of the ongoing ImmuneRACE study, and 1,200 or so subjects contributed by 6 global collaborators. Sample metadata almost always included a de-identified subject ID, COVID-19 status, age in years and sex. Where HLA class I and class II types were available, the types were taken from metadata supplied by the sample provider, not from assay-based typing.

Collaborating institutions collected whole blood in K2EDTA tubes following their own protocols. For TCRbeta analysis, collaborators shipped samples as frozen whole blood, isolated PBMCs, or DNA extracted from either of those sample types. General conclusions and limits of the study: The quantity of clinical and demographic metadata differed by source and by participant and was supplied without curation.

CDR3 length: 18 amino acids, cysteine to phenylalanine. This entry keeps only the CDR3 DNA: 54 bases, framed from base 1. The trim is 1 base for V and 0 bases for J, with a gap of 19 bases between the germline ends. The germline V gene provides CDR1 SGHRS and CDR2 YFSETQ. For this clone: Its antigen is unknown. No much larger clone exists at a distance of one base, and base qualities are not known.

The immunoSEQ Assay, a bias-controlled multiplex PCR, was used to amplify TCRbeta CDR3 regions from genomic DNA. The source study handled its data this way. Within the assay, amplification of reference gene primers was used to estimate how many nucleated cells each sample contained. Sequence reads were collapsed and filtered to measure the absolute abundance of every unique TCRbeta CDR3 rearrangement. For each sample, productive Simpson clonality was calculated by taking the square root of Simpson's diversity index across productive rearrangements. The table was pulled from immuneACCESS by TCRdb, which kept in-frame rearrangements only. Such tables lose some clones; where checked, under half of the loss comes from unresolved V genes, and the rest has no known cause. V and J calls and clone size are copied from that table; D and trimming were computed from the DNA. The sample records 150,000 to 200,000 clones, 88% of which are singletons. The ten largest clones take up about 4.5% of the sample.

The sequenced sample was peripheral blood. In this chain, TRBV5-1 is recombined with TRBJ1-1, with a weak D call of TRBD1 (6 bases match). The clonotype originates from a human donor in a cohort sampled during active COVID-19. The sequenced DNA is TGCGCCAGCAGCTTGCACGGGACACTTATTTCGGTGAACACTGAAGCTTTCTTT. It translates to CASSLHGTLISVNTEAFF.